Sequencing of this TCR beta chain was carried out in a study of blood T cell repertoires in COVID-19. Study-level background: T cells, B-cell-depleted T cells, or PBMCs provided the cDNA or gDNA that served as material.

The cohort comprised adults aged 18 to 89 years residing in about two dozen US areas. This clone has just one count. As processed by the authors: For nucleated cells, counts were estimated from reference gene primer amplification. The assay was immunoSEQ multiplex PCR, and TCRdb's table has in-frame clones only and misses some. The V and J calls and clone size are taken from that table; D and trimming were inferred from the DNA. The table includes approximately 470,000 clones, roughly 90% detected once. CDR3 length: 14 residues. After removal of 6 bases from V and 4 bases from J, the junction contained 8 bases not matched to a gene. Germline-derived CDR1 and CDR2 are SQVTM and ANQGSEA.

The sequence came from a young woman who had recovered from COVID-19. The sequenced sample consisted of PBMCs or T cells enriched from blood (not recorded which). The chain has TRBV29-1 and TRBJ1-2, with 10 bases lining up with TRBD1. The CDR3 bases are TGCAGCGTCCGGGACAGGGGCGACCTCTATGGCTACACCTTC. Translation gives CSVRDRGDLYGYTF.